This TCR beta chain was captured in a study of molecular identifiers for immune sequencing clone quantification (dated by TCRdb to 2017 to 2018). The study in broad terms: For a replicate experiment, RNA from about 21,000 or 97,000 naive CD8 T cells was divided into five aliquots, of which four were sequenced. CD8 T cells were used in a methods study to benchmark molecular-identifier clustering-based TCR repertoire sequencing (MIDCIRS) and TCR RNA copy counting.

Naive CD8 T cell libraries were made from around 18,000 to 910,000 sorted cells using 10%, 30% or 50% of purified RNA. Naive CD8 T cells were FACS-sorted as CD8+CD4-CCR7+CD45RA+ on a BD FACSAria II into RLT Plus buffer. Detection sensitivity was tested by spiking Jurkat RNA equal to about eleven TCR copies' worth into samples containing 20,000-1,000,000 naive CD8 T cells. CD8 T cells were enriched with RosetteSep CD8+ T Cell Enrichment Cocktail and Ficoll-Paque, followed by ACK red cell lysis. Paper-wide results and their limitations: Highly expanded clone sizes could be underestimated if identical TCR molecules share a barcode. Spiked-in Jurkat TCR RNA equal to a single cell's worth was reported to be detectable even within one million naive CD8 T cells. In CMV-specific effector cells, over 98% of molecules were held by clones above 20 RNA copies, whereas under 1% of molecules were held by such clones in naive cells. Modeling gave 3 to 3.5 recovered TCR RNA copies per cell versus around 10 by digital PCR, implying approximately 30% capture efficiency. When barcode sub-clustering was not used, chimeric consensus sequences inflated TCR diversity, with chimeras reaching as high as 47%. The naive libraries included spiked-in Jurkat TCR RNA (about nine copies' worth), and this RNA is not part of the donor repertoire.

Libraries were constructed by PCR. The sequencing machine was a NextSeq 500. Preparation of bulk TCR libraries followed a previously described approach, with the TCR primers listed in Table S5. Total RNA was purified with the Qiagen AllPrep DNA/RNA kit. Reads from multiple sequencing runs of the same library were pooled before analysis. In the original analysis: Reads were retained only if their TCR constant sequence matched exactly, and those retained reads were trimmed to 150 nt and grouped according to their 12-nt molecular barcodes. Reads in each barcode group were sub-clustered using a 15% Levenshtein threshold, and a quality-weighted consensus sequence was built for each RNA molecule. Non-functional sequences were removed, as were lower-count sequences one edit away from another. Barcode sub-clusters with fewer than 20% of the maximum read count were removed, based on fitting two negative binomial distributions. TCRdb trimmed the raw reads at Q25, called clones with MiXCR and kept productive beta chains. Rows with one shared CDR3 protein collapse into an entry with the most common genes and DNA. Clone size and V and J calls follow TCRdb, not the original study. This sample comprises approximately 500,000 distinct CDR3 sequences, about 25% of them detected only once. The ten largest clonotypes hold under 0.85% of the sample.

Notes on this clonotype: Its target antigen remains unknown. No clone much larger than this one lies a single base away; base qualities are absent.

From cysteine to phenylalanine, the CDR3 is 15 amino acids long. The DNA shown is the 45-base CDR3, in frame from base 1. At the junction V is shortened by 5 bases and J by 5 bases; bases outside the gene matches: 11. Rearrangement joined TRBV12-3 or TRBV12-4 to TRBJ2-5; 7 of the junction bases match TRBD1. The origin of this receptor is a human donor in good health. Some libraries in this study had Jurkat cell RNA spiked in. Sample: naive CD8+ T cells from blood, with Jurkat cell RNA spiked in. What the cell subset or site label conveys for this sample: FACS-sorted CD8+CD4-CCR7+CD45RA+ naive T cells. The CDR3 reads CASSQFRDSHETQYF. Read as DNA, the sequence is TGTGCCAGCAGTCAGTTCCGGGACAGCCATGAGACCCAGTACTTC.